This TCR beta chain emerged from a study of T cell responses to AZD1222 COVID-19 vaccine. Germline V gene data show CDR1 as SQVTM and CDR2 as ANQGSEA. Trimming pared 6 bases from V and 5 bases from J, leaving 13 bases between. The CDR3 sequence is 12 residues long. Study-level points and caveats: Vaccination with two AZD1222 doses was followed by a rise in Spike-specific TCR breadth and depth. Across spike, vaccine-associated CD4 TCRs were found, dominant at 160-218 and 743-854. Close to half of all spike-specific TCRs reportedly target regions of the variants that are unmutated. Seropositive AZD1222 recipients at baseline numbered only 6 or 7.

Some clones are missing from TCRdb's copy, which holds only in-frame ones; the method was immunoSEQ multiplex PCR. The table includes 90,000 to 150,000 clones, 87% detected once. A word on this clone: Its target is not known.

The TCR sequence derives from an adult who received the AZD1222 COVID-19 vaccine. V is TRBV29-1 and J is TRBJ1-2; D unclear. The material sequenced was peripheral blood, taken 28 days after the second AZD1222 dose. The chain's CDR3 is CSVTPAEYGYTF. In nucleotides, the CDR3 is TGCAGCGTCACCCCGGCGGAGTATGGCTACACCTTC.